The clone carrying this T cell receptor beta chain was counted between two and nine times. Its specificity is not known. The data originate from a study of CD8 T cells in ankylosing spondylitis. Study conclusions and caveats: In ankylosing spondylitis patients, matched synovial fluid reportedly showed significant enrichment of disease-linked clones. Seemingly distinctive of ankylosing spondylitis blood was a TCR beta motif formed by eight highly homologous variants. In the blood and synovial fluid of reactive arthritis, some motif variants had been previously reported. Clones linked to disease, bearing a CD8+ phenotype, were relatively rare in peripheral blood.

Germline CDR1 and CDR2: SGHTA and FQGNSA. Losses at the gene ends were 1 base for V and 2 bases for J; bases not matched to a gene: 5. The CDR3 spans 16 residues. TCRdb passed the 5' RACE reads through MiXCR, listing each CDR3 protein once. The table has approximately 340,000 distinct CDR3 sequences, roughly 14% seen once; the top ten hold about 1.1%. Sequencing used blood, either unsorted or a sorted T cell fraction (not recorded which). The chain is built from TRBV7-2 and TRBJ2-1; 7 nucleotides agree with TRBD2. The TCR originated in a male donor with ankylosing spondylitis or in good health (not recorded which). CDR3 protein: CASSLGGTITYNEQFF. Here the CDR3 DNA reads TGTGCCAGCAGCTTAGGCGGGACTATAACCTACAATGAGCAGTTCTTC.